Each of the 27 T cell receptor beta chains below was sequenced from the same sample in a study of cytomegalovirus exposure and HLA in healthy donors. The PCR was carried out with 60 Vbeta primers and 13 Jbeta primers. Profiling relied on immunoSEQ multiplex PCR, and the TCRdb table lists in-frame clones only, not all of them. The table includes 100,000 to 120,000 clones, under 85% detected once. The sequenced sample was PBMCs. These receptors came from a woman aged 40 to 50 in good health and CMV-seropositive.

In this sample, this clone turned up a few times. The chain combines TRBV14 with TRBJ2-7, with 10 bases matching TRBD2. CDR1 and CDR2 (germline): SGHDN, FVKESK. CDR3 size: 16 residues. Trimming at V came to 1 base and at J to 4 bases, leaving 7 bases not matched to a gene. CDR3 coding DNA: TGTGCCAGCAGCCAAGGGACTAGCGGTAGGATTTACGAGCAGTACTTC. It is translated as CASSQGTSGRIYEQYF.

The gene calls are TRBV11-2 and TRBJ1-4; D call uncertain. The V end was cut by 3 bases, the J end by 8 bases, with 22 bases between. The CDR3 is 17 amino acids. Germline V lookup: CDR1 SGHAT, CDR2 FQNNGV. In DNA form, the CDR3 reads TGTGCCAGCAGCTTTCCGGGTGATCCATACACGGGGGAAAAACTGTTTTTT. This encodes CASSFPGDPYTGEKLFF.

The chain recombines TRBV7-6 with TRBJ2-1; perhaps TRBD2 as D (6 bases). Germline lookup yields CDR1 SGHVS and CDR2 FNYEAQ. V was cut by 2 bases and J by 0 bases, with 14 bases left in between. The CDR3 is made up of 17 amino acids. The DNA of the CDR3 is TGTGCCAGCAGCTTAAGGCAGGCGGGGATCTCCTACAATGAGCAGTTCTTC. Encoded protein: CASSLRQAGISYNEQFF.

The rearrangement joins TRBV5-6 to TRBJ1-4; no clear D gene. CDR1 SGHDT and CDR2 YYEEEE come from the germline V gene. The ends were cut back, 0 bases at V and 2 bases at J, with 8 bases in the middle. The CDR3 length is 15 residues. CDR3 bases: TGTGCCAGCAGCTTGGCCGCTGGCACTAATGAAAAACTGTTTTTT. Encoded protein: CASSLAAGTNEKLFF.

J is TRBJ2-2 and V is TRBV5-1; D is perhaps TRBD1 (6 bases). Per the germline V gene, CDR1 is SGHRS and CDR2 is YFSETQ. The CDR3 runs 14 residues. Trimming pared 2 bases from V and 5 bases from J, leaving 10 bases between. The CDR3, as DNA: TGCGCCAGCAGCTTTACAGGGAATACCGGGGAGCTGTTTTTT. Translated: CASSFTGNTGELFF. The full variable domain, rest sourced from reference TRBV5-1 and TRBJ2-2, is KAGVTQTPRYLIKTRGQQVTLSCSPISGHRSVSWYQQTPGQGLQFLFEYFSETQRNKGNFPGRFSGRQFSNSRSEMNVSTLELGDSALYLCASSFTGNTGELFFGEGSRLTVL.

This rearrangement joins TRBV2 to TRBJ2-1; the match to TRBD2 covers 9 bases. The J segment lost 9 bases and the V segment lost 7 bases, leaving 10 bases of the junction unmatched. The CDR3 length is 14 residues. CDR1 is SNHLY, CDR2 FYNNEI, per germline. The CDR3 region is CASKRVAGEGEQFF. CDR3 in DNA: TGTGCCAGCAAAAGGGTAGCGGGAGAGGGTGAGCAGTTCTTC. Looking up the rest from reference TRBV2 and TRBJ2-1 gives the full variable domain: EPEVTQTPSHQVTQMGQEVILRCVPISNHLYFYWYRQILGQKVEFLVSFYNNEISEKSEIFDDQFSVERPDGSNFTLKIRSTKLEDSAMYFCASKRVAGEGEQFFGPGTRLTVL.

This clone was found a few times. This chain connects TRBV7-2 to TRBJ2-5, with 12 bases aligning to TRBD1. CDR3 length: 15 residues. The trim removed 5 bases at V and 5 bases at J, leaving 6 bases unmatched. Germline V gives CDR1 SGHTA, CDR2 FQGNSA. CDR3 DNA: TGTGCCAGCAGCACGGGGACAGGGGGCGCGGAGACCCAGTACTTC. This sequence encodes CASSTGTGGAETQYF.

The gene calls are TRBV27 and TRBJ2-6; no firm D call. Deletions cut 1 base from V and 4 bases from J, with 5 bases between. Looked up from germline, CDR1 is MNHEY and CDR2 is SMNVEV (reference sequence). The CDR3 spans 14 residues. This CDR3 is CASSLLQGANVLTF. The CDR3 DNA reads TGTGCCAGCAGTTTATTGCAGGGGGCCAACGTCCTGACTTTC.

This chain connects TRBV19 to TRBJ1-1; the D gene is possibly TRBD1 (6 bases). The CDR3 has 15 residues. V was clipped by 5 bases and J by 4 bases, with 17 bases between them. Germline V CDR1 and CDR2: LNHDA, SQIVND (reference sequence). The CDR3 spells CASSLSGVGGTEAFF. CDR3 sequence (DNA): TGTGCCAGTAGTTTATCAGGGGTTGGTGGCACTGAAGCTTTCTTT. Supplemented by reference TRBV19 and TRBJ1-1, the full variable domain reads DGGITQSPKYLFRKEGQNVTLSCEQNLNHDAMYWYRQDPGQGLRLIYYSQIVNDFQKGDIAEGYSVSREKKESFPLTVTSAQKNPTAFYLCASSLSGVGGTEAFFGQGTRLTVV.

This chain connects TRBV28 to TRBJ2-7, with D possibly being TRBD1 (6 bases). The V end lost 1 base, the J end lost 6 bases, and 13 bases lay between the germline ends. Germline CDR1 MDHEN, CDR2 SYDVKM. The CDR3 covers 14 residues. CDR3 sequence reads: CASSLLTGTLEQYF. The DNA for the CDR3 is TGTGCCAGCAGTTTATTGACAGGTACCCTCGAGCAGTACTTC.

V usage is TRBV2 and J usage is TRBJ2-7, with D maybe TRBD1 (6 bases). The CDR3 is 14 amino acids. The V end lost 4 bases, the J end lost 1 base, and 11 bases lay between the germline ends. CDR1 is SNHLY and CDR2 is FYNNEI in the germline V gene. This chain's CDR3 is CASSGNRDSYEQYF. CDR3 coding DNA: TGTGCCAGCAGTGGGAACAGGGATTCCTACGAGCAGTACTTC.

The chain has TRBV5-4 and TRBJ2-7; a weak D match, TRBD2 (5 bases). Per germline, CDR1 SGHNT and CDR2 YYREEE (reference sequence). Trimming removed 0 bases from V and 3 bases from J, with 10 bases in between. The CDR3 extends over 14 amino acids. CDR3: CASSLGPGFYEQYF. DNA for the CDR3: TGTGCCAGCAGCTTGGGTCCGGGGTTCTACGAGCAGTACTTC.

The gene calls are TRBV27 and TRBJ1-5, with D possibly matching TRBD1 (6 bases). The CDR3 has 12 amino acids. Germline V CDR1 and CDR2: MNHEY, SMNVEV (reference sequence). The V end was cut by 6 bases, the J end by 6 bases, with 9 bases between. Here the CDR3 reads CASSHRAQPQHF. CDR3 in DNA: TGTGCCAGCAGCCACAGGGCTCAGCCCCAGCATTTT.

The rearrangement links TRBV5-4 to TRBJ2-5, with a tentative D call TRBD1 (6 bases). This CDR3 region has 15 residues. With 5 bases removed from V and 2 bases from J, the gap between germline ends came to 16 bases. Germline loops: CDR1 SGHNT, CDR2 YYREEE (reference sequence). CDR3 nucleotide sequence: TGTGCCAGCAGTCAAAGTAGTGACAGGCAAGAGACCCAGTACTTC. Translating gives CASSQSSDRQETQYF.

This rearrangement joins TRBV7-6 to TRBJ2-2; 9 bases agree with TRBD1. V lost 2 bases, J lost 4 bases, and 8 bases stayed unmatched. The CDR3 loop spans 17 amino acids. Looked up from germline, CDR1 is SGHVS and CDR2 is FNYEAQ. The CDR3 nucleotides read TGTGCCAGCAGCTTAAGCACAGGGACAGGGATCACCGGGGAGCTGTTTTTT. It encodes CASSLSTGTGITGELFF.

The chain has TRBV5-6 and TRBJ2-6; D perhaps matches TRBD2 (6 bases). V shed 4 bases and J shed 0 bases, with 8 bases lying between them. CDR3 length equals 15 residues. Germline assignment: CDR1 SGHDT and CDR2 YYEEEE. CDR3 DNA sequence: TGTGCCAGCAGCCGGGGGAACTCTGGGGCCAACGTCCTGACTTTC. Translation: CASSRGNSGANVLTF.

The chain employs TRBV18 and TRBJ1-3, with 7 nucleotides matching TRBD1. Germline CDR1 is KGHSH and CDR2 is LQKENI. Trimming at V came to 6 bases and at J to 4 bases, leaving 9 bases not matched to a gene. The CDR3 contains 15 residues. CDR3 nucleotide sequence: TGTGCCAGCTCGGAGGTGACAGGGCGCGGAAACACCATATATTTT. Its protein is CASSEVTGRGNTIYF. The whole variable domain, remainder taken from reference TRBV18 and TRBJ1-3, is NAGVMQNPRHLVRRRGQEARLRCSPMKGHSHVYWYRQLPEEGLKFMVYLQKENIIDESGMPKERFSAEFPKEGPSILRIQQVVRGDSAAYFCASSEVTGRGNTIYFGEGSWLTVV.

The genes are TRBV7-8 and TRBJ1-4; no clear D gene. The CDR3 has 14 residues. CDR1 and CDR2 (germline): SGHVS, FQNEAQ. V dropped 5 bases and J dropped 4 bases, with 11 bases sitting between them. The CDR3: CASSPRGLNEKLFF. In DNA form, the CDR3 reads TGTGCCAGCAGCCCTCGTGGCCTTAATGAAAAACTGTTTTTT.

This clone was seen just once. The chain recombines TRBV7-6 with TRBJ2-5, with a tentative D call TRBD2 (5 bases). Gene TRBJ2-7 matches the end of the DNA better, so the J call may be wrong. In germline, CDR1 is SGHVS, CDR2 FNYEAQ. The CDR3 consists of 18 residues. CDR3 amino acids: CASSLVLPSFIVGSEQYF. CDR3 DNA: TGTGCCAGCAGCTTAGTGCTTCCTAGCTTTATTGTCGGGTCCGAGCAGTACTTC.

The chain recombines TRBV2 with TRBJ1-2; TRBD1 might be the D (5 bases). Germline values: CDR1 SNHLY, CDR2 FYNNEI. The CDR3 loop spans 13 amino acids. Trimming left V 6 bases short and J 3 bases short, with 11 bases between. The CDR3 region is CASSRERDYGYTF. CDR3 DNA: TGTGCCAGCAGCAGGGAAAGAGACTATGGCTACACCTTC.

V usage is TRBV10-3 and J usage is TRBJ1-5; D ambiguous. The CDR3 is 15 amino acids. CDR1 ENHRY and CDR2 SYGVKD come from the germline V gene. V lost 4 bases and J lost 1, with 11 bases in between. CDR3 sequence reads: CAISVDIASNQPQHF. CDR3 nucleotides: TGTGCCATCAGTGTCGACATCGCAAGCAATCAGCCCCAGCATTTT.

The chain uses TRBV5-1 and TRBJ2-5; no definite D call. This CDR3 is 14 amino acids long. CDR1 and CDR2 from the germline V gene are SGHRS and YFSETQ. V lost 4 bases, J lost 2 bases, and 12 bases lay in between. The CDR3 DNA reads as TGCGCCAGCAGCCAGCGAGTAGTTCAAGAGACCCAGTACTTC. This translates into CASSQRVVQETQYF. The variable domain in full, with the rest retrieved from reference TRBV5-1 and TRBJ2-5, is KAGVTQTPRYLIKTRGQQVTLSCSPISGHRSVSWYQQTPGQGLQFLFEYFSETQRNKGNFPGRFSGRQFSNSRSEMNVSTLELGDSALYLCASSQRVVQETQYFGPGTRLLVL.

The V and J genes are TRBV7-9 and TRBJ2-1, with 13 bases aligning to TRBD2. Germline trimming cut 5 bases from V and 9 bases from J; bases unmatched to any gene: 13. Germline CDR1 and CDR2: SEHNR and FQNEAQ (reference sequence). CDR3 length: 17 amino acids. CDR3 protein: CASSPPRLAGGGSEQFF. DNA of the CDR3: TGTGCCAGCAGCCCACCCCGACTAGCGGGGGGCGGGAGTGAGCAGTTCTTC.

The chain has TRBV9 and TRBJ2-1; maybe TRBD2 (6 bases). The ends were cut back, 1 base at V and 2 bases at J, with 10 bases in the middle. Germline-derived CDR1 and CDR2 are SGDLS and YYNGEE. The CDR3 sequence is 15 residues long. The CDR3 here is CASSVREKPYNEQFF. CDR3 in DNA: TGTGCCAGCAGCGTACGGGAGAAACCCTACAATGAGCAGTTCTTC.

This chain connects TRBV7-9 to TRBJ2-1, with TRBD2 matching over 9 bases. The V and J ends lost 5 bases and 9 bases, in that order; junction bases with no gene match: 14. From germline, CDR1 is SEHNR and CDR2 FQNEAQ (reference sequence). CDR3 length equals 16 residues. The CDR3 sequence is CASSPMGGLATGEQFF. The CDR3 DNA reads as TGTGCCAGCAGCCCAATGGGGGGACTAGCTACTGGTGAGCAGTTCTTC.

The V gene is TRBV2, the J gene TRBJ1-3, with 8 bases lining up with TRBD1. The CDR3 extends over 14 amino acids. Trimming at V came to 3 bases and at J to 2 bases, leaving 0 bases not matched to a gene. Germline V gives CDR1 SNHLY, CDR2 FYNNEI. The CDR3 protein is CASSETGAGNTIYF. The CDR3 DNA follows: TGTGCCAGCAGTGAGACAGGGGCTGGAAACACCATATATTTT.

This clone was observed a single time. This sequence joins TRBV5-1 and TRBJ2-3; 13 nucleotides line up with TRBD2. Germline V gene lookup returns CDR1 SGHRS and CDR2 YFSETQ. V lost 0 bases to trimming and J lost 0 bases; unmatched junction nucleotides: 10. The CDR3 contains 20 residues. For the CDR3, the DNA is TGCGCCAGCAGCTTGGGGACTAGCGGGAGTAATTTGCTTAGCACAGATACGCAGTATTTT. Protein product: CASSLGTSGSNLLSTDTQYF.